The TCR beta chain under discussion was sequenced for a study of early T cells in non-severe SARS-CoV-2 infection (dated by TCRdb to the early 2020s). Regarding the complete study: TCR sequencing used bulk RNA from unsorted whole blood, so alpha and beta chains could not be paired. Overall results and qualifications from the work: VDJdb matching was skewed toward anti-spike CD8 responses and likely underestimated virus-specific expansions, missing private and CD4 specificities.

Notes on this clonotype: Its recognized antigen is unknown. Qualities for individual bases were not recorded, and no much larger clone is one base off.

The CDR3 numbers 15 residues from cysteine through phenylalanine. Just the 45-base CDR3 DNA is kept, in frame starting at base 1. The germline V gene gives CDR1 as SGDLS and CDR2 as YYNGEE. Relative to germline, V is missing 0 bases and J is missing 3 bases, with 2 bases of the junction outside any gene match. Library prep was done by 5' RACE. Sequencing used a NextSeq 500. Unique molecular identifiers were attached to individual cDNA molecules in the TCR library protocol so that sequencing error and PCR bias could be corrected. Both TCR alpha and beta chains were sequenced, and tight co-correlation was observed between alpha and beta sequence abundances in each sample. The original pipeline was this. Decombinator V4 was used to annotate TCR sequences for V gene, J gene and CDR3. Expanded TCRs were defined as changing significantly between any two time points under a Poisson model with p below 0.0001. TCR abundances were normalised to the total number of TCRs sequenced per sample and were expressed as counts per million. MAIT TCRs were defined by TRAV1-2 paired with TRAJ12, TRAJ20 or TRAJ33, and iNKT TCRs by TRAV10 paired with TRAJ18. VDJdb, accessed 1 November 2021, was searched for CMV, EBV and SARS-CoV-2 annotated TCRs, with TCRs annotated for multiple antigens excluded. In-frame beta chains were kept once TCRdb had trimmed the public reads at Q25 with fastp and called clones with MiXCR. Rows with one shared CDR3 protein collapse into an entry with the most common genes and DNA. TCRdb, not the original authors, processed these V and J calls. The sample contains tens of thousands of distinct CDR3 sequences, around a quarter of them found a single time. The top ten clonotypes cover under 6% of the sample.

The study was a case-control design nested within a healthcare worker cohort in London, UK, with weekly nasopharyngeal swab PCR tests and blood sampling. Healthcare workers were recruited between 23 and 31 March 2020, during the week of the UK lockdown, and were followed weekly for up to 16 weeks. The clonotype comes from an adult who was a healthcare worker with PCR-confirmed SARS-CoV-2 infection or an uninfected control (not recorded which). The rearrangement joined TRBV9 to TRBJ2-7, with 11 middle bases fitting TRBD1. This specimen was whole blood, taken at baseline. The CDR3 protein sequence reads: CASSVDGTGGYEQYF. The DNA sequence is as follows: TGTGCCAGCAGCGTAGACGGGACAGGGGGCTACGAGCAGTACTTC.